This T cell receptor beta chain came from a study of beta chain features in type 1 diabetes. Isolated RNA was reverse transcribed in full, so expressed TCRB transcripts were sequenced. Assay: immunoSEQ multiplex PCR; the TCRdb copy retains only in-frame clones and omits some. Among about 710,000 clones listed, about an eighth were seen once. A word on this clone: Its antigen is not identified. This sample includes further DNA sequences coding for the same CDR3.

General observations from the study: Any HLA effect on TCRB rearrangement was left unresolved by small sub-analyses. Type 1 diabetes patients showed a moderate but significant shortening of TCRB CDR3s in all four CD4+ subsets. Diminished insertions and augmented deletions at VDJ junctions characterized type 1 diabetes patients.

V dropped 5 bases and J dropped 0; count of bases not matched to a gene: 4. This CDR3 has 15 residues. The germline V gene encodes CDR1 SGHRS and CDR2 YFSETQ. Sequenced: naive CD4+ T cells from blood. This chain links TRBV5-1 with TRBJ2-1; 8 bases map to TRBD2. The sequence was obtained from a man aged 18 to 29 with type 1 diabetes. The CDR3 DNA reads TGCGCCAGCAGTTTAGCGGGAAGCTCCTACAATGAGCAGTTCTTC. The encoded protein is CASSLAGSSYNEQFF.